This TCR beta chain was identified in a study of control samples from healthy donors and cancer patients. This clone was seen once. Method: immunoSEQ multiplex PCR; TCRdb's copy keeps in-frame clones and lacks some. This sample carries about 150,000 clones, around 94% of them seen once, and the ten largest clones take 1.1% to 1.5%. The trim removed 5 bases at V and 0 bases at J, leaving 11 bases unmatched. The CDR3 has 18 residues. Germline values: CDR1 MDHEN, CDR2 SYDVKM. Material: blood. The genes are TRBV28 and TRBJ1-5, with 9 bases matching TRBD1. The source is a woman in her late teens or twenties in good health. CDR3 in DNA: TGTGCCAGCAGTCCGCTGGGGAACAGGGGGCGTAGCAATCAGCCCCAGCATTTT. Encoded protein: CASSPLGNRGRSNQPQHF.